Listed below are T cell receptor beta chains from one sample, sequenced in a study of blood T cell repertoires in COVID-19. Repertoires were generated with immunoSEQ multiplex PCR, while TCRdb's copy carries only in-frame clones and drops some. There are about 150,000 clones in the sample; approximately 88% occur only once, and roughly a tenth lies in the top ten. The sequencing sample was made of peripheral blood. The origin of the receptors is a man aged 55 to 70 with active or convalescent COVID-19. Both conserved end residues are part of each CDR3. Each record gives: V gene, clone size, J gene, D gene, CDR3 protein, CDR3 DNA. The D gene is left open where the match is weak. Clone sizes are given selectively: once, few, many, or a class where the clone is expanded.

V: TRBV15
size: .
J: TRBJ1-1
D: TRBD1
CDR3: CATSRGGGTGVTEAFF
DNA: TGTGCCACCAGCAGAGGTGGGGGGACAGGGGTAACTGAAGCTTTCTTT

V: TRBV5-5
size: .
J: TRBJ2-7
D: TRBD1
CDR3: CASSFSNTGTVTYEQYF
DNA: TGTGCCAGCAGCTTCTCTAATACCGGGACAGTAACCTACGAGCAGTACTTC

V: TRBV5-1
size: .
J: TRBJ1-3
D: .
CDR3: CASSLAAGSGNTIYF
DNA: TGCGCCAGCAGCTTGGCGGCAGGCTCTGGAAACACCATATATTTT

V: TRBV2
size: .
J: TRBJ2-3
D: .
CDR3: CAGKSGFNTDTQYF
DNA: TGTGCCGGAAAGAGCGGGTTCAACACAGATACGCAGTATTTT

V: TRBV19
size: .
J: TRBJ2-6
D: TRBD1
CDR3: CASSIPGQGVSGANVLTF
DNA: TGTGCCAGTAGTATTCCGGGACAGGGAGTCTCTGGGGCCAACGTCCTGACTTTC

V: TRBV4-3
size: once
J: TRBJ2-7
D: TRBD1
CDR3: CASSQDRTGNYEQYF
DNA: TGCGCCAGCAGCCAAGATCGGACAGGGAACTACGAGCAGTACTTC

V: TRBV9
size: .
J: TRBJ2-2
D: TRBD1
CDR3: CASSKGAGSGELFF
DNA: TGTGCCAGCAGTAAGGGGGCAGGGTCCGGGGAGCTGTTTTTT

V: TRBV5-4
size: .
J: TRBJ1-4
D: .
CDR3: CASSPGGAQNEKLFF
DNA: TGTGCCAGCAGCCCCGGAGGGGCCCAAAATGAAAAACTGTTTTTT

V: TRBV5-1
size: .
J: TRBJ2-7
D: .
CDR3: CASSSIQDYEQYF
DNA: TGCGCCAGCAGCTCGATTCAGGACTACGAGCAGTACTTC

V: TRBV11-2
size: .
J: TRBJ1-5
D: TRBD1
CDR3: CASSQGGYQPQHF
DNA: TGTGCCAGCAGCCAAGGGGGCTATCAGCCCCAGCATTTT

V: TRBV28
size: .
J: TRBJ2-2
D: TRBD2
CDR3: CASSSILGLAGKRTGELFF
DNA: TGTGCCAGCAGTTCAATCCTAGGACTAGCGGGAAAACGCACCGGGGAGCTGTTTTTT

V: TRBV19
size: .
J: TRBJ1-5
D: .
CDR3: CASSSPSRGNDQPQHF
DNA: TGTGCCAGTAGTTCCCCCTCCCGGGGGAACGATCAGCCCCAGCATTTT

V: TRBV13
size: .
J: TRBJ1-1
D: .
CDR3: CASTYQGKNTEAFF
DNA: TGTGCCAGCACCTATCAGGGGAAAAACACTGAAGCTTTCTTT

V: TRBV5-1
size: .
J: TRBJ2-5
D: TRBD2
CDR3: CASGPGGSQETQYF
DNA: TGCGCCAGCGGCCCGGGAGGAAGCCAAGAGACCCAGTACTTC

V: TRBV29-1
size: .
J: TRBJ2-1
D: TRBD1
CDR3: CSVSGGQVSSYNEQFF
DNA: TGCAGCGTTTCCGGAGGACAGGTCAGCTCCTACAATGAGCAGTTCTTC

V: TRBV7-8
size: .
J: TRBJ1-1
D: .
CDR3: CASSLYIGVTEAFF
DNA: TGTGCCAGCAGCTTATATATCGGGGTCACTGAAGCTTTCTTT

V: TRBV7-2
size: .
J: TRBJ2-1
D: TRBD2
CDR3: CASSLVSAGGAFEQFF
DNA: TGTGCCAGCAGCTTGGTTTCAGCGGGAGGGGCCTTTGAGCAGTTCTTC

V: TRBV24-1
size: .
J: TRBJ2-7
D: TRBD1
CDR3: CATSDSGQGAGEQYF
DNA: TGTGCCACCAGTGACTCGGGACAGGGGGCGGGTGAGCAGTACTTC

V: TRBV7-2
size: once
J: TRBJ2-2
D: TRBD2
CDR3: CASSLLAGDTGELFF
DNA: TGTGCCAGCAGCCTACTAGCGGGAGACACCGGGGAGCTGTTTTTT

V: TRBV7-9
size: few
J: TRBJ2-7
D: TRBD1
CDR3: CASSQGQGVNYEQYF
DNA: TGTGCCAGCAGCCAAGGTCAGGGGGTCAACTACGAGCAGTACTTC

V: TRBV19
size: .
J: TRBJ2-2
D: TRBD2
CDR3: CASSSGLDGELFF
DNA: TGTGCCAGTAGTTCCGGACTAGACGGGGAGCTGTTTTTT

V: TRBV5-1
size: .
J: TRBJ2-7
D: .
CDR3: CASSLGTVLSYEQYF
DNA: TGCGCCAGCAGCTTGGGGACAGTACTTTCCTACGAGCAGTACTTC

V: TRBV28
size: .
J: TRBJ1-3
D: .
CDR3: CASSHLGGTSGNTIYF
DNA: TGTGCCAGCAGTCACCTGGGGGGGACTTCTGGAAACACCATATATTTT

V: TRBV4-2
size: .
J: TRBJ1-5
D: .
CDR3: CASSQDRGASNQPQHF
DNA: TGTGCCAGCAGCCAAGATCGGGGGGCTAGCAATCAGCCCCAGCATTTT

V: TRBV7-9
size: .
J: TRBJ2-5
D: TRBD2
CDR3: CASSLGGRNEETQYF
DNA: TGTGCCAGCAGCTTAGGCGGGAGGAATGAAGAGACCCAGTACTTC

V: TRBV27
size: .
J: TRBJ2-7
D: .
CDR3: CASSSRDSSYEQYF
DNA: TGTGCCAGCAGTTCCCGGGACTCCTCCTACGAGCAGTACTTC

V: TRBV7-2
size: .
J: TRBJ2-1
D: .
CDR3: CASSLAGGGASLEQFF
DNA: TGTGCCAGCAGCTTAGCGGGAGGCGGGGCCTCCCTTGAGCAGTTCTTC

V: TRBV28
size: .
J: TRBJ2-5
D: .
CDR3: CASSFQGETQYF
DNA: TGTGCCAGCAGTTTCCAGGGAGAGACCCAGTACTTC

V: TRBV9
size: .
J: TRBJ1-1
D: .
CDR3: CASKPYSREAEAFF
DNA: TGTGCCTCCAAACCCTACTCCAGGGAGGCTGAAGCTTTCTTT

V: TRBV11-2
size: .
J: TRBJ2-1
D: .
CDR3: CASSLGEYNEQFF
DNA: TGTGCCAGCAGCTTAGGAGAATACAATGAGCAGTTCTTC

V: TRBV24-1
size: .
J: TRBJ2-6
D: .
CDR3: CATSEGLGANVLTF
DNA: TGTGCCACCAGTGAGGGGCTGGGGGCCAACGTCCTGACTTTC

V: TRBV11-2
size: few
J: TRBJ2-1
D: TRBD2
CDR3: CASSLWGQRERDEQFF
DNA: TGTGCCAGCAGCTTATGGGGCCAGCGGGAGCGTGATGAGCAGTTCTTC

V: TRBV12-3/TRBV12-4
size: .
J: TRBJ2-2
D: .
CDR3: CASSRRQTGELFF
DNA: TGTGCCAGCAGCCGGAGACAGACCGGGGAGCTGTTTTTT

V: TRBV6-1
size: .
J: TRBJ2-3
D: .
CDR3: CASSEKSGSTDTQYF
DNA: TGTGCCAGCAGTGAAAAGAGCGGCAGCACAGATACGCAGTATTTT

V: TRBV6-5
size: .
J: TRBJ2-7
D: TRBD2
CDR3: CAIRLAGVYEQYF
DNA: TGTGCCATTCGACTAGCGGGAGTCTACGAGCAGTACTTC

V: TRBV5-4
size: .
J: TRBJ2-1
D: TRBD2
CDR3: CASSPEPTSGKENEQFF
DNA: TGTGCCAGCAGCCCGGAGCCGACTAGCGGGAAGGAGAATGAGCAGTTCTTC

V: TRBV9
size: once
J: TRBJ2-5
D: TRBD2
CDR3: CASSVGGGDQETQYF
DNA: TGTGCCAGCAGCGTCGGGGGAGGGGACCAAGAGACCCAGTACTTC

V: TRBV11-2
size: .
J: TRBJ2-3
D: .
CDR3: CASSSAASGSIFTDTQYF
DNA: TGTGCCAGCAGCTCGGCAGCATCGGGGTCAATCTTCACAGATACGCAGTATTTT

V: TRBV2
size: .
J: TRBJ2-5
D: .
CDR3: CASSETGVGETQYF
DNA: TGTGCCAGCAGCGAAACGGGGGTGGGCGAGACCCAGTACTTC

V: TRBV28
size: .
J: TRBJ2-3
D: TRBD2
CDR3: CASSMPGRQTSTDTQYF
DNA: TGTGCCAGCAGTATGCCCGGGAGGCAGACTAGCACAGATACGCAGTATTTT

V: TRBV11-2
size: .
J: TRBJ1-4
D: TRBD1
CDR3: CASRATLSGQNEKLFF
DNA: TGTGCCAGCAGAGCAACCCTCTCGGGACAGAATGAAAAACTGTTTTTT

V: TRBV5-4
size: .
J: TRBJ1-5
D: TRBD1
CDR3: CASSLGQGVNQPQHF
DNA: TGTGCCAGCAGCCTCGGACAGGGGGTCAATCAGCCCCAGCATTTT

V: TRBV4-3
size: few
J: TRBJ2-1
D: TRBD2
CDR3: CASSSRTSGSLEQFF
DNA: TGCGCCAGCAGCTCCCGGACTAGCGGGAGCCTTGAGCAGTTCTTC

V: TRBV5-1
size: .
J: TRBJ2-1
D: TRBD2
CDR3: CASTPAGGLAANEQFF
DNA: TGCGCCAGCACCCCCGCCGGGGGACTAGCCGCGAATGAGCAGTTCTTC

V: TRBV29-1
size: .
J: TRBJ2-7
D: TRBD2
CDR3: CSVPGGSEQYF
DNA: TGCAGCGTCCCGGGGGGGTCCGAGCAGTACTTC

V: TRBV19
size: .
J: TRBJ1-4
D: .
CDR3: CASKEAGRSNEKLFF
DNA: TGTGCCAGTAAAGAAGCGGGACGGAGTAATGAAAAACTGTTTTTT

V: TRBV5-6
size: .
J: TRBJ2-7
D: TRBD1
CDR3: CASSYDRGRYEQYF
DNA: TGTGCCAGCAGCTACGACAGGGGGAGATACGAGCAGTACTTC

V: TRBV30
size: .
J: TRBJ2-2
D: .
CDR3: CAWSYPNTGELFF
DNA: TGTGCCTGGAGTTATCCGAACACCGGGGAGCTGTTTTTT

V: TRBV5-1
size: .
J: TRBJ2-7
D: TRBD1
CDR3: CASSPGTVAYEQYF
DNA: TGCGCCAGCAGCCCCGGGACAGTAGCCTACGAGCAGTACTTC

V: TRBV20-1
size: .
J: TRBJ1-5
D: TRBD1
CDR3: CSASWGRQGVIGNQPQHF
DNA: TGCAGTGCTAGTTGGGGTAGACAGGGCGTTATCGGCAATCAGCCCCAGCATTTT

V: TRBV28
size: .
J: TRBJ1-5
D: .
CDR3: CASRSFRGDRNQPQHF
DNA: TGTGCCAGCCGGAGTTTTCGGGGGGATCGAAATCAGCCCCAGCATTTT

V: TRBV3-1/TRBV3-2
size: .
J: TRBJ1-1
D: .
CDR3: CASSQDGRQGEAFF
DNA: TGTGCCAGCAGCCAAGATGGCCGCCAGGGTGAAGCTTTCTTT

V: TRBV28
size: .
J: TRBJ2-3
D: .
CDR3: CASSPGGRGSTDTQYF
DNA: TGTGCCAGCAGCCCAGGAGGTCGGGGGAGCACAGATACGCAGTATTTT